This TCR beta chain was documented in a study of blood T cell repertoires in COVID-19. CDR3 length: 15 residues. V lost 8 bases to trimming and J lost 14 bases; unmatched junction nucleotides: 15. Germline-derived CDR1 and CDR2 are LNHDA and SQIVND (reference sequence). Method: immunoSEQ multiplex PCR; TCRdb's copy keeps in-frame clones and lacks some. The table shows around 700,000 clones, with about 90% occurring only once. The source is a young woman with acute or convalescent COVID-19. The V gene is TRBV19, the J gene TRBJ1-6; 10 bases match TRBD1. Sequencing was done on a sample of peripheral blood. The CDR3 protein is CASSNRGTGVVTLHF. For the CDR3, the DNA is TGTGCCAGTTCAAATCGGGGGACAGGGGTTGTCACCCTCCACTTT.